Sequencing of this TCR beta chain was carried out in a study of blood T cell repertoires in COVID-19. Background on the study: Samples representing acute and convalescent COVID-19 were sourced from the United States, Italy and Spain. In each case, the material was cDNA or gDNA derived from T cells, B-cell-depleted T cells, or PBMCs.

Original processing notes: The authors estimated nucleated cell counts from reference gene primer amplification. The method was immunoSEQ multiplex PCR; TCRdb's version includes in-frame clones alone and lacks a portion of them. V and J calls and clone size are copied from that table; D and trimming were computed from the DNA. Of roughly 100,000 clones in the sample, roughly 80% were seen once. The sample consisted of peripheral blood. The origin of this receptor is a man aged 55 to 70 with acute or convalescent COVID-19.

For the CDR3, the DNA is TGTGCCAGCAGTATGGCGACAGGGACTTCCTACAATGAGCAGTTCTTC. This translates into CASSMATGTSYNEQFF. The chain joins TRBV6-6 to TRBJ2-1; D is perhaps TRBD1 (7 bases). The CDR3 contains 16 residues. V lost 5 bases to trimming and J lost 1 base, with 15 bases between them. Germline V lookup: CDR1 MNHNY, CDR2 SVGAGI (reference sequence).